Below, 11 T cell receptor beta chains from the same sample are listed, as sequenced in a study of blood T cell repertoires in COVID-19. Assay: immunoSEQ multiplex PCR; the TCRdb copy retains only in-frame clones and omits some. The data show some 270,000 clones, with 80% to 90% seen just once and 4.1% held by the top ten. Sequenced input: PBMCs or T cells enriched from blood (not recorded which). These receptors came from a woman aged 25 to 39 with acute COVID-19.

This clone was detected a few times. Sequence at one end of the junction differs from germline and may be a read error. The rearrangement links TRBV7-7 to TRBJ2-7; 8 nucleotides align to TRBD1. Germline values: CDR1 SSHAT, CDR2 FNYEAQ (reference sequence). The CDR3 contains 14 residues. DNA for the CDR3: TGTGCTAGCAGCAAAGGACAGGGTGCCCACGAGCAGTACTTC. Its translation: CASSKGQGAHEQYF.

The chain joins TRBV9 to TRBJ2-5; 9 bases agree with TRBD2. J was trimmed by 5 bases and V by 0 bases; bases with no gene match: 5. Germline CDR1 reads SGDLS; CDR2 reads YYNGEE. CDR3 length: 15 amino acids. The CDR3 reads CASSVGLAGEETQYF. In DNA, the CDR3 is TGTGCCAGCAGCGTAGGGTTAGCGGGAGAGGAGACCCAGTACTTC.

V gene TRBV5-4 combines with J gene TRBJ1-1; 9 nucleotides align to TRBD1. The germline gives CDR1 SGHNT, CDR2 YYREEE (reference sequence). The CDR3 loop spans 14 amino acids. V lost 4 bases, J lost 7 bases, and 8 bases stayed unmatched. The CDR3 DNA is TGTGCCAGCAGCGGGGACAGGGACGAGATTGAAGCTTTCTTT. It yields the protein CASSGDRDEIEAFF.

This clone was counted between two and nine times. The gene calls are TRBV19 and TRBJ1-5, with 8 bases fitting TRBD1. With V trimmed by 6 bases and J by 4 bases, 8 bases remained unmatched. The CDR3 totals 15 residues. Germline lookup yields CDR1 LNHDA and CDR2 SQIVND (reference sequence). CDR3 in DNA: TGTGCCAGTAGGACAGGGGCCTTTTTGAATCAGCCCCAGCATTTT. Translation gives CASRTGAFLNQPQHF.

This chain joins TRBV4-1 and TRBJ2-5, with 7 bases aligning to TRBD1. Trimming at V came to 0 bases and at J to 2 bases, leaving 3 bases not matched to a gene. This CDR3 is 15 amino acids long. Germline CDR1 is MGHRA and CDR2 is YSYEKL. The CDR3 reads CASSQDHRGQETQYF. The CDR3 DNA sequence: TGCGCCAGCAGCCAAGATCACAGGGGTCAAGAGACCCAGTACTTC.

The CDR3, as DNA: TGTGCCAGCAGTTCGATTTATAGTCAGCCCCAGCATTTT. This gives the protein CASSSIYSQPQHF. This chain links TRBV27 with TRBJ1-5, with D unclear. The V end was cut by 4 bases, the J end by 6 bases, with 10 bases between. Germline CDR1 MNHEY, CDR2 SMNVEV (reference sequence). This CDR3 has 13 residues.

This sequence joins TRBV2 and TRBJ2-1; 8 bases align to TRBD1. J gave up 5 bases and V 7 bases, and 4 bases lay outside the gene matches. This CDR3 is built from 13 residues. Germline V gene sequence: CDR1 SNHLY, CDR2 FYNNEI. The CDR3, as DNA: TGTGCCAGCATCGGGACAGGAGACAATGAGCAGTTCTTC. Its translation: CASIGTGDNEQFF.

CDR3 amino acids: CASSWTSDGTGELFF. DNA of the CDR3: TGCGCCAGCAGCTGGACTAGCGATGGTACCGGGGAGCTGTTTTTT. The gene calls are TRBV5-1 and TRBJ2-2, with TRBD2 identical over 9 bases. The germline gives CDR1 SGHRS, CDR2 YFSETQ. V was pared by 3 bases and J by 5 bases, with 5 bases of the junction left unmatched. This CDR3 has 15 residues.

The chain recombines TRBV11-1 with TRBJ1-1, with TRBD1 matching over 7 bases. Looked up from germline, CDR1 is SGHAT and CDR2 is FQDESV (reference sequence). CDR3 size: 13 residues. V lost 4 bases, J lost 8 bases, and 7 bases stayed unmatched. CDR3 in amino acids: CASSSRQGGEAFF. As DNA, the CDR3 is TGTGCCAGCAGCTCACGACAGGGCGGGGAAGCTTTCTTT.

The chain recombines TRBV19 with TRBJ1-5; D remains ambiguous. The CDR3 loop spans 15 amino acids. Germline lookup yields CDR1 LNHDA and CDR2 SQIVND (reference sequence). The V end was cut by 3 bases, the J end by 3 bases, with 12 bases between. CDR3 protein: CASSMSQTINQPQHF. The CDR3 DNA sequence: TGTGCCAGTAGTATGTCACAGACAATCAATCAGCCCCAGCATTTT.

The CDR3 nucleotides read TGCGCCAGCAGCCAAGTCCACGGACAGGGTTTTTACGAGCAGTACTTC. This gives the protein CASSQVHGQGFYEQYF. This sequence joins TRBV4-1 and TRBJ2-7, with TRBD1 matching over 8 bases. V shed 1 base and J 4 bases; nucleotides not matched to a gene: 9. The CDR3 consists of 16 residues. The germline V gene has CDR1 MGHRA and CDR2 YSYEKL.